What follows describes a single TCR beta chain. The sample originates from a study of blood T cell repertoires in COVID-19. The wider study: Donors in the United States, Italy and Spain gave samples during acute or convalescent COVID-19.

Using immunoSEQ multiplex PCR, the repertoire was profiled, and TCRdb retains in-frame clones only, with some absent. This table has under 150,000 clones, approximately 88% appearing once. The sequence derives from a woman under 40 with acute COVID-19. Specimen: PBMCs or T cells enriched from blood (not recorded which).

CDR3: CASSLLQGGAMTQYF. CDR3 sequence (DNA): TGTGCCAGCAGTTTATTACAGGGTGGGGCTATGACCCAGTACTTC. The chain combines TRBV28 with TRBJ2-5, with D possibly TRBD1 on 6 matching bases. CDR1 is MDHEN, CDR2 SYDVKM, per germline. V dropped 1 base and J dropped 7 bases, with 16 bases sitting between them. This CDR3 region has 15 residues.